This TCR beta chain was found in a study of T cell repertoires in cytomegalovirus infection. Study-wide points: It was HLA-C-restricted CMV-specific TCR beta clonotypes that dominated the response ex vivo.

Worth noting for this clonotype: What it binds is not known.

CDR1 is SGHRS and CDR2 is YFSETQ in the germline V gene. The CDR3 consists of 12 residues. The germline V and J ends were trimmed by 4 bases and 5 bases, with 7 bases remaining between them. From the reads, TCRdb called clonotypes with MiXCR, one entry per CDR3 protein. The sample includes under 450,000 distinct CDR3 sequences, about 35% of them seen just once. This chain uses TRBV5-1 with TRBJ2-1; D remains ambiguous. Here the sequenced sample was cultured PBMCs, taken from culture after CMV antigen stimulation. This receptor was obtained from a human donor in good health (CMV status not recorded). Some clones in this sample may be carry-over from other donors' samples. The CDR3 DNA reads TGCGCCAGCAGCCCGACAAACAATGAGCAGTTCTTC. It yields the protein CASSPTNNEQFF. Supplemented by reference TRBV5-1 and TRBJ2-1, the full variable domain reads KAGVTQTPRYLIKTRGQQVTLSCSPISGHRSVSWYQQTPGQGLQFLFEYFSETQRNKGNFPGRFSGRQFSNSRSEMNVSTLELGDSALYLCASSPTNNEQFFGPGTRLTVL.